This TCR beta chain was identified in a study of Ad26.COV2.S vaccination and SARS-CoV-2 variants (dated by TCRdb to the early 2020s). Some background on the complete study: Donors in the vaccine arm were drawn from COV1001, a phase I-IIa trial of Ad26.COV2.S in healthy adults that was multicentre, randomized, double-blind and placebo-controlled. Dosing of Ad26.COV2.S was intramuscular, at either 5x10^10 or 1x10^11 viral particles, delivered as one shot or as two shots spaced 56 days apart. The specificity and breadth of SARS-CoV-2-reactive T cell receptors after Ad26.COV2.S vaccination were assessed by TCRbeta repertoire sequencing. The TCR-sequenced set comprised approximately 32 samples: approximately 19 Ad26.COV2.S vaccine recipients, 5 placebo recipients and 8 SARS-CoV-2 convalescent individuals. Participants in the trial were split at random into five groups of five each, receiving low-dose or high-dose Ad26.COV2.S once or twice, or else placebo on both occasions. Investigators remained blinded to trial group allocation during experiments and outcome assessment. Here is what the overall study found, with its caveats: The authors noted that total T cell responses may have been underestimated by the TCR breadth and depth analyses. After vaccination, substantial breadth of spike-specific CD8+ and CD4+ T cell responses was reported. Comparable non-spike TCR breadth was observed between vaccine and placebo recipients, consistent with only spike being contained in the vaccine. Comparing responses between vaccine doses or regimens was not something the study was powered to do. Higher spike-specific TCR breadth was observed in Ad26.COV2.S recipients than in placebo recipients (P = 0.0014).

A note on this clone: It has no known antigen specificity. Base qualities are not at hand, and no much larger clone is one base apart.

The treatment or condition label here, explained by the study, means: approximately 18 received Ad26.COV2.S at low or high dose, single or two shots; 5 received placebo; per-sample allocation not given. For vaccine and placebo recipients, repertoires were sequenced using samples collected on day 63 after the first injection. Between 29 July and 7 August 2020, Cohort 1b enrolled 25 adults aged 18-55 years at one site in Boston, USA. As a vaccine, Ad26.COV2.S was a replication-incompetent adenovirus type 26 vector that expressed a prefusion-stabilized SARS-CoV-2 spike protein derived from the original Wuhan strain. V loses 4 bases of germline sequence and J loses 2 bases, and the interval between the two ends is 8 bases. The CDR3 starts with the cysteine, ends with the phenylalanine, and has 13 residues. Left in the record is the CDR3 DNA by itself, 39 bases read in frame from the first base. The germline V gene sets CDR1 to SGHRS and CDR2 to YFSETQ.

The immunoSEQ Assay was the method used to sequence TCRbeta CDR3 regions. After extraction, genomic DNA underwent amplification by bias-controlled multiplex PCR, followed by high-throughput sequencing. The original methods were these. To quantify the absolute abundance of each unique TCRbeta CDR3 region, sequences were collapsed and filtered. Usable DNA was measured by amplifying reference genes present in all nucleated cells, and TCRbeta template counts were normalized to that usable DNA to estimate T cell fraction. Repertoire TCRs were annotated as SARS-CoV-2-specific when V gene, CDR3 amino acid sequence and J gene were exactly matched to a known reactive TCR set. MIRA supplied the reference SARS-CoV-2 TCR set, which was filtered for enrichment in COVID-19-positive ImmuneCODE repertoires so that public or cross-reactive TCRs were removed. Drawing on the MIRA antigens, annotated TCRs were analysed further at the level of specific ORF or position within ORF. Depth was the summed frequency of annotated unique rearrangements, while breadth was defined as annotated unique rearrangements over total unique productive rearrangements. Two-sided Wilcoxon rank-sum tests were applied when comparing TCR breadth between groups. Sourced from immuneACCESS, this table was stored by TCRdb with only in-frame sequences that have V and J called. A share of the clones is absent; for the studies checked, an unresolved V gene accounts for under half, and the remainder has no known explanation. For V, J and clone size, that table is used; D and trimming come from the DNA. This sample gives around 400,000 clones in total; 80% to 95% of them show up just once. Over 9% of the sample lies in the top ten.

The chain is encoded by TRBV5-1 joined to TRBJ2-3; too little of a D gene remains to name it. This receptor was identified in a person aged 18-60 years who received the Ad26.COV2.S COVID-19 vaccine or a placebo. The sequencing used peripheral blood, collected in a trial of Ad26.COV2.S vaccine versus placebo. At the DNA level, the sequence is TGCGCCAGCAGCCCGGGCTCCACAGATACGCAGTATTTT. This encodes CASSPGSTDTQYF.